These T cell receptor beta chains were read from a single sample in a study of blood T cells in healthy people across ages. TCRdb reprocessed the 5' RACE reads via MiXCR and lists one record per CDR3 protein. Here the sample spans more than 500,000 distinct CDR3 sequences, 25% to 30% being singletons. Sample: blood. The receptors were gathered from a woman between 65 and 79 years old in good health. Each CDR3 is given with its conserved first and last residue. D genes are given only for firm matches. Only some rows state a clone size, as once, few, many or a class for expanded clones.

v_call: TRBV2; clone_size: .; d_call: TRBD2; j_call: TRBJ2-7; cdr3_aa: CASSGGTSGEQYF; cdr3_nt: TGTGCCAGCAGCGGGGGGACTAGCGGCGAGCAGTACTTC
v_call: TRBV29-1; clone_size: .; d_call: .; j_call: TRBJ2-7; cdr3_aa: CSVGDRDGSYEQYF; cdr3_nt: TGCAGCGTTGGAGACCGGGACGGCTCCTACGAGCAGTACTTC
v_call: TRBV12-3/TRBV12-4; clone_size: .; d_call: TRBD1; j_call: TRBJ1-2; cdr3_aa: CASSLGNRGGDGYTF; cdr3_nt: TGTGCCAGCAGTTTGGGTAACAGGGGGGGAGATGGCTACACCTTC
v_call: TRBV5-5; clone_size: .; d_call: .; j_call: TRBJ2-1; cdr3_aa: CASTLGGFQGGNEQFF; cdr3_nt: TGTGCCAGCACCTTGGGGGGCTTCCAAGGGGGGAATGAGCAGTTCTTC
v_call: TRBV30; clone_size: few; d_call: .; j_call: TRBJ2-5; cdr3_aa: CAWSVRHRDLSGETQYF; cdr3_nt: TGTGCCTGGAGTGTTCGACACCGGGACCTAAGCGGGGAGACCCAGTACTTC
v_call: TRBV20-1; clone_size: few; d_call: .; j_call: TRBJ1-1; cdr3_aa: CSAWGPVSGTEAFF; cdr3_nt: TGCAGTGCCTGGGGCCCCGTGAGCGGCACTGAAGCTTTCTTT
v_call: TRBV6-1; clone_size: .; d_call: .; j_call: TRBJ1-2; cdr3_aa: CASSERTGNYGYTF; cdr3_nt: TGTGCCAGCAGTGAGCGGACGGGAAACTATGGCTACACCTTC
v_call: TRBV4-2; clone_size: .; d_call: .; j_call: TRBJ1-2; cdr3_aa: CASSQVTASNYGYTF; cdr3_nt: TGTGCCAGCAGCCAAGTAACAGCATCTAACTATGGCTACACCTTC
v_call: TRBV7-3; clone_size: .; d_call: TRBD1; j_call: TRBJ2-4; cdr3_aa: CASSPTGGAKNIQYF; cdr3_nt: TGTGCCAGCAGCCCAACAGGGGGAGCCAAAAACATTCAGTACTTC
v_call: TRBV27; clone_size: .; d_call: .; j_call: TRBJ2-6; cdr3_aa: CASSLYARTLRSGANVQTF; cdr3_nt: TGTGCCAGCAGTTTATACGCCAGGACTTTGCGTTCTGGGGCCAACGTCCAGACTTTC
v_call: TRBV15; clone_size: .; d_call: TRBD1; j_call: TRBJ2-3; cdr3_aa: CATSRDRAADTQYF; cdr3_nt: TGTGCCACCAGCAGGGACAGGGCAGCAGATACGCAGTATTTT
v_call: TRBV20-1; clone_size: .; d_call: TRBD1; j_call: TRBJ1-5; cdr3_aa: CSARAQGNQPQHF; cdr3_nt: TGCAGTGCTAGGGCACAGGGGAATCAGCCCCAGCATTTT
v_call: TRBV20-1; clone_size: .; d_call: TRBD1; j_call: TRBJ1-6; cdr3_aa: CSAGDSGAAPLHF; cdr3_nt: TGCAGTGCTGGGGACAGTGGGGCAGCACCCCTCCACTTT
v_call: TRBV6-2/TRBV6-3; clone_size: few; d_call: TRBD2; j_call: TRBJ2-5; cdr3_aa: CASGKDYTQETQYF; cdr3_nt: TGTGCAAGCGGGAAGGACTACACCCAAGAGACCCAGTACTTC
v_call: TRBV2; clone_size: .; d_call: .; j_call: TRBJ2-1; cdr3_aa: CASSNSGTFDEQFF; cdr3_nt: TGTGCCAGTTCTAACTCCGGGACTTTCGATGAGCAGTTCTTC
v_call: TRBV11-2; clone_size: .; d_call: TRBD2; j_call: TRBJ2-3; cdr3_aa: CASSLLPTLSRGGGHSTDTQYF; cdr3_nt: TGTGCCAGCAGCCTCTTACCAACTTTGTCTCGCGGGGGGGGGCATAGCACAGATACGCAGTATTTT
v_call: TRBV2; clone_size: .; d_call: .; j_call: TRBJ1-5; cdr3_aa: CASKDGAGQDQPQHF; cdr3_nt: TGTGCCAGCAAGGATGGGGCAGGGCAAGATCAGCCCCAGCATTTT